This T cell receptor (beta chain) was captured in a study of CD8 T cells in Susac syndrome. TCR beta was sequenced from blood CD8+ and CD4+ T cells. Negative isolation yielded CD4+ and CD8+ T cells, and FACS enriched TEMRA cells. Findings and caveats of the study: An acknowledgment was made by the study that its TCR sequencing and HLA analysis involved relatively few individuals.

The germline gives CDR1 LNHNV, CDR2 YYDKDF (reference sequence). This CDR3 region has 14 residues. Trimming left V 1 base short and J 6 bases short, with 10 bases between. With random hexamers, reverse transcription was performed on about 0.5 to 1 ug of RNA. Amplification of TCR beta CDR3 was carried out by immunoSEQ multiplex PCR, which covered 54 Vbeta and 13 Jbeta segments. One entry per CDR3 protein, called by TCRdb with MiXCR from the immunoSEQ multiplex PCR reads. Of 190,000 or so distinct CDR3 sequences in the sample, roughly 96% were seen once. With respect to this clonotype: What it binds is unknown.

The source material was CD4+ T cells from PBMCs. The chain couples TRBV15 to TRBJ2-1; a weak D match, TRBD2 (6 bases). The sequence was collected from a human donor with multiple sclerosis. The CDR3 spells CATSRAGVFNEQFF. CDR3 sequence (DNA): TGTGCCACCAGCAGAGCGGGGGTCTTCAATGAGCAGTTCTTC.